Below, 25 T cell receptor beta chains from the same sample are listed, as sequenced in a study of T cell responses to AZD1222 COVID-19 vaccine. Some clones are missing from TCRdb's copy, which holds only in-frame ones; the method was immunoSEQ multiplex PCR. The table records over 20,000 clones, more than 75% of them present only once. The sequencing here drew on peripheral blood, taken 28 days after the second AZD1222 dose. The receptor source for this set is an adult who received the AZD1222 COVID-19 vaccine.

V gene TRBV30 combines with J gene TRBJ1-6; 7 bases map to TRBD1. CDR3 size: 14 residues. The V gene end was trimmed by 2 bases and the J gene end by 9 bases; junction bases not matched to a gene: 7. Looked up from germline, CDR1 is GTSNPN and CDR2 is SVGIG (reference sequence). Written as DNA, the CDR3 is TGTGCCTGGAGTCGCAACACAGGGGCTTCACCCCTCCACTTT. Translated: CAWSRNTGASPLHF. Full variable domain (missing parts from reference TRBV30 and TRBJ1-6): SQTIHQWPATLVQPVGSPLSLECTVEGTSNPNLYWYRQAAGRGLQLLFYSVGIGQISSEVPQNLSASRPQDRQFILSSKKLLLSDSGFYLCAWSRNTGASPLHFGNGTRLTVT.

A few counts support this clone. This chain links TRBV7-2 with TRBJ2-7; D unresolved. Trimming cost V 5 bases and J 1 base, with 9 bases left between them. Germline V gives CDR1 SGHTA, CDR2 FQGNSA. The CDR3 spans 13 residues. In DNA, the CDR3 is TGTGCCAGCAGCCCCGACGTGTCCTACGAGCAGTACTTC. Its protein is CASSPDVSYEQYF.

The chain carries TRBV30 and TRBJ1-5; maybe TRBD1 (5 bases). Trimming cost V 0 bases and J 2 bases, with 17 bases left between them. The CDR3 is 17 amino acids. Germline-derived CDR1 and CDR2 are GTSNPN and SVGIG (reference sequence). CDR3 in amino acids: CAWSVVMGREGNQPQHF. CDR3 coding DNA: TGTGCCTGGAGTGTAGTTATGGGCAGGGAGGGCAATCAGCCCCAGCATTTT.

CDR3 loop: CASSPGNREANEQFF. The CDR3 region has the DNA TGTGCCAGCTCACCAGGAAACAGGGAAGCCAATGAGCAGTTCTTC. V usage is TRBV18 and J usage is TRBJ2-1; weak D call: TRBD1 (6 bases). CDR1 and CDR2 from the germline V gene are KGHSH and LQKENI. V lost 2 bases to trimming and J lost 6 bases, with 14 bases between them. This CDR3 region has 15 residues.

The rearrangement links TRBV5-8 to TRBJ2-2; D is ambiguous. Germline assignment: CDR1 SGHTS and CDR2 YDEGEE. The CDR3 sequence is 13 residues long. Trimming stripped 4 bases from V and 6 bases from J, with 10 bases between. This chain's CDR3 is CASSPPNPGELFF. CDR3 nucleotides: TGTGCCAGCAGCCCCCCGAATCCCGGGGAGCTGTTTTTT.

The chain combines TRBV6-2 or TRBV6-3 with TRBJ1-2; D is possibly TRBD1 (6 bases). Germline loops: CDR1 MNHEY, CDR2 SVGEGT. This CDR3 comprises 15 residues. Trimming cost V 3 bases and J 1 base, with 12 bases left between them. CDR3 bases: TGTGCCAGCAGTTATCGGACAGCCCTTAACTATGGCTACACCTTC. Its translation: CASSYRTALNYGYTF.

CDR3 sequence reads: CASSPNPGQNYNEQFF. The CDR3 region has the DNA TGCGCCAGCAGTCCAAACCCGGGACAGAACTACAATGAGCAGTTCTTC. The rearrangement links TRBV5-1 to TRBJ2-1, with 7 bases fitting TRBD1. The CDR3 has 16 amino acids. CDR1 is SGHRS and CDR2 is YFSETQ in the germline V gene. J gave up 3 bases and V 5 bases, and 11 bases lay outside the gene matches.

This chain joins TRBV9 and TRBJ2-2, with a tentative D call TRBD2 (5 bases). This CDR3 is built from 15 residues. CDR1 SGDLS and CDR2 YYNGEE come from the germline V gene. The V end lost 0 bases, the J end lost 4 bases, and 10 bases lay between the germline ends. In DNA form, the CDR3 reads TGTGCCAGCAGCGTAGCACCGGGGAGCACCGGGGAGCTGTTTTTT. Its protein is CASSVAPGSTGELFF.

This clone was found once. The rearrangement uses TRBV12-3 or TRBV12-4 and TRBJ2-1, with no clear D. V was clipped by 6 bases and J by 8 bases, with 14 bases between them. This CDR3 region has 13 residues. CDR3 amino acids: CASRDGPPDEQFF. As DNA, the CDR3 is TGTGCCAGCAGGGACGGACCCCCGGATGAGCAGTTCTTC.

This chain uses TRBV4-1 with TRBJ1-5; weak D call: TRBD1 (6 bases). The CDR3 is 14 amino acids. Germline V lookup: CDR1 MGHRA, CDR2 YSYEKL. V was trimmed by 4 bases and J by 4 bases, leaving 11 bases between them. CDR3 residues: CASSPGQLNQPQHF. The CDR3 nucleotides read TGCGCCAGCAGCCCCGGACAGCTTAATCAGCCCCAGCATTTT.

The gene calls are TRBV6-6 and TRBJ2-7; 7 bases agree with TRBD1. Trimming took 2 bases from V and 5 from J; bases not matched to a gene: 6. Germline CDR1 MNHNY, CDR2 SVGAGI (reference sequence). The CDR3 consists of 14 residues. CDR3 sequence reads: CASSYEGTDDEQYF. CDR3 DNA: TGTGCCAGCAGTTACGAGGGGACAGATGACGAGCAGTACTTC.

J is TRBJ1-4 and V is TRBV5-5, with D perhaps TRBD1 (6 bases). This CDR3 has 14 residues. Germline V gene lookup returns CDR1 SGHKS and CDR2 YYEKEE (reference sequence). Deletions cut 4 bases from V and 8 bases from J, with 15 bases between. The CDR3, as DNA: TGTGCCAGCAGCCCGGAGACCGGACAGGAAAAACTGTTTTTT. Residues: CASSPETGQEKLFF.

This chain uses TRBV9 with TRBJ2-1, with D possibly matching TRBD2 (5 bases). Germline CDR1 is SGDLS and CDR2 is YYNGEE. Trimming shortened V by 0 bases and J by 1 base, and 8 bases separated the two germline ends. The CDR3 has 15 residues. CDR3 DNA: TGTGCCAGCAGCGTAGTAGCGACATCCTACAATGAGCAGTTCTTC. Translation: CASSVVATSYNEQFF.

V gene TRBV28 combines with J gene TRBJ2-5; 9 bases fit TRBD1. The CDR3 length is 15 residues. Per germline, CDR1 MDHEN and CDR2 SYDVKM. The ends lost 8 bases at V and 5 bases at J; junction bases unmatched: 12. The CDR3 is CASQDPQGARETQYF. CDR3 nucleotides: TGTGCCAGCCAGGACCCACAGGGGGCCCGGGAGACCCAGTACTTC.

The CDR3 is CAWSRDFNYEQYF. CDR3 bases: TGTGCCTGGAGTAGGGACTTCAATTACGAGCAGTACTTC. The rearrangement links TRBV30 to TRBJ2-7; a weak D match, TRBD2 (6 bases). CDR3 length: 13 residues. Germline assignment: CDR1 GTSNPN and CDR2 SVGIG (reference sequence). V was clipped by 2 bases and J by 4 bases, with 12 bases between them.

The rearrangement uses TRBV28 and TRBJ2-1; 7 positions agree with TRBD2. V lost 4 bases to trimming and J lost 5 bases; unmatched junction nucleotides: 8. Germline CDR1 reads MDHEN; CDR2 reads SYDVKM. There are 15 residues in the CDR3. The CDR3 DNA reads TGTGCCAGCAGTTCGGGCGGGAGAGCTCACAATGAGCAGTTCTTC. Protein sequence: CASSSGGRAHNEQFF.

CDR3 loop: CASSITGVMNTEAFF. CDR3 nucleotides: TGTGCCAGCAGTATAACAGGGGTCATGAACACTGAAGCTTTCTTT. The rearrangement links TRBV27 to TRBJ1-1; TRBD1 agrees at 7 bases. The germline CDR1 and CDR2 sequences are MNHEY and SMNVEV (reference sequence). This CDR3 spans 15 amino acids. The ends lost 5 bases at V and 0 bases at J; junction bases unmatched: 6.

J is TRBJ1-5 and V is TRBV12-3 or TRBV12-4; D call uncertain. Trimming took off 1 base at V and 6 bases at J, with 4 bases between the two ends. CDR3 length equals 12 residues. CDR3 bases: TGTGCCAGCAGTTTAGAGGGTCAGCCCCAGCATTTT. Its translation: CASSLEGQPQHF.

V gene TRBV5-1 combines with J gene TRBJ1-2; 7 bases are a match to TRBD1. Germline assignment: CDR1 SGHRS and CDR2 YFSETQ. Trimming cost V 2 bases and J 5 bases; bases outside gene matches: 9. The CDR3 totals 15 residues. This chain's CDR3 is CASSFWTGPGYGYTF. The CDR3 region has the DNA TGCGCCAGCAGCTTTTGGACAGGACCTGGGTATGGCTACACCTTC.

CDR3 in DNA: TGTGCCAGCAGCCCGCCCCGGGGACTAGCGGGAGGGACCGGGGCCAACGTCCTGACTTTC. It is translated as CASSPPRGLAGGTGANVLTF. The chain is built from TRBV7-8 and TRBJ2-6; 16 nucleotides agree with TRBD2. After removal of 5 bases from V and 4 bases from J, the junction contained 11 bases not matched to a gene. In germline, CDR1 is SGHVS, CDR2 FQNEAQ. CDR3 length: 20 residues.

V and J are TRBV6-1 and TRBJ2-7; D gene ambiguous. With 2 bases removed from V and 3 bases from J, the gap between germline ends came to 11 bases. The CDR3 runs to 14 residues. Germline lookup yields CDR1 MNHNS and CDR2 SASEGT. The CDR3 bases are TGTGCCAGCAGTGAACCAGGTCTAGTCTACGAGCAGTACTTC. Translated: CASSEPGLVYEQYF.

The chain links TRBV9 to TRBJ2-1, with D perhaps TRBD2 (5 bases). Germline-derived CDR1 and CDR2 are SGDLS and YYNGEE. Trimming removed 3 bases at V and 3 bases at J, with 13 bases between. The length of the CDR3 is 15 residues. The DNA of the CDR3 is TGTGCCAGCAGCGAGACGGGAATGAGCTACAATGAGCAGTTCTTC. Protein sequence: CASSETGMSYNEQFF.

The V gene is TRBV19, the J gene TRBJ2-2; D remains ambiguous. Per germline, CDR1 LNHDA and CDR2 SQIVND (reference sequence). V was clipped by 3 bases and J by 0 bases, with 8 bases between them. This CDR3 is built from 15 residues. CDR3 nucleotides: TGTGCCAGTAGTATTGGGGTAGCGAACACCGGGGAGCTGTTTTTT. Translation gives CASSIGVANTGELFF.

This clone was recorded a few times. The chain joins TRBV9 to TRBJ2-2; D is ambiguous. Germline loops: CDR1 SGDLS, CDR2 YYNGEE. CDR3 length: 15 residues. V lost 4 bases and J lost 1, with 11 bases in between. Written as DNA, the CDR3 is TGTGCCAGCAGCCTAAAAGACCGGAACACCGGGGAGCTGTTTTTT. It translates to CASSLKDRNTGELFF. The whole variable domain, remainder taken from reference TRBV9 and TRBJ2-2, is DSGVTQTPKHLITATGQRVTLRCSPRSGDLSVYWYQQSLDQGLQFLIQYYNGEERAKGNILERFSAQQFPDLHSELNLSSLELGDSALYFCASSLKDRNTGELFFGEGSRLTVL.

The J gene is TRBJ2-1, the V gene TRBV10-3; tentatively, D is TRBD2 (6 bases). The CDR3 has 17 amino acids. Germline V gives CDR1 ENHRY, CDR2 SYGVKD. Trimming shortened V by 6 bases and J by 0 bases, and 18 bases separated the two germline ends. CDR3 region: CAIRGSVAASSYNEQFF. The CDR3 DNA is TGTGCCATCAGAGGATCGGTAGCGGCAAGCTCCTACAATGAGCAGTTCTTC.